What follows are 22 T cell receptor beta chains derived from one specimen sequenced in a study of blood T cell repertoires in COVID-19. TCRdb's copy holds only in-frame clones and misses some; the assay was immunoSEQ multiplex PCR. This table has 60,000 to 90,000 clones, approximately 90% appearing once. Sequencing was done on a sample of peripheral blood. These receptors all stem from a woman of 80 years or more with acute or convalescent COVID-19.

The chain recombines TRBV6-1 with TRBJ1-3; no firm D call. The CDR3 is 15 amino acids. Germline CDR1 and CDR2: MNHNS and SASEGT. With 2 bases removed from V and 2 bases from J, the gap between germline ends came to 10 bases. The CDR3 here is CASSEIGRPGNTIYF. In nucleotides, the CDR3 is TGTGCCAGCAGTGAAATAGGCAGGCCTGGAAACACCATATATTTT.

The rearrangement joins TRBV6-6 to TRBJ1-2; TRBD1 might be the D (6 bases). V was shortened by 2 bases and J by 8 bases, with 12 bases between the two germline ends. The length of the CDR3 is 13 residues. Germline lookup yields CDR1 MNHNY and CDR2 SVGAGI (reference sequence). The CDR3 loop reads CASSYDRPSGYTF. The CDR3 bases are TGTGCCAGCAGTTACGACAGGCCGTCGGGCTACACCTTC.

In DNA form, the CDR3 reads TGTGCCACCAGTGATAGGCCGACTAGCTCCTCCCAGTTCTTC. Translation: CATSDRPTSSSQFF. J is TRBJ2-1 and V is TRBV24-1; TRBD2 matches at 7 bases. Trimming cost V 3 bases and J 13 bases; bases outside gene matches: 11. Germline V gene sequence: CDR1 KGHDR, CDR2 SFDVKD. This CDR3 comprises 14 residues.

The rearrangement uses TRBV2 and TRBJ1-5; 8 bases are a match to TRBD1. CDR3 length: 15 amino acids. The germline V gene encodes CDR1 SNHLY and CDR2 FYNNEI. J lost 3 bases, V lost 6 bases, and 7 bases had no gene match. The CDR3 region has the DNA TGTGCCAGCAGATCCGGACAGGGTATCAATCAGCCCCAGCATTTT. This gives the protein CASRSGQGINQPQHF.

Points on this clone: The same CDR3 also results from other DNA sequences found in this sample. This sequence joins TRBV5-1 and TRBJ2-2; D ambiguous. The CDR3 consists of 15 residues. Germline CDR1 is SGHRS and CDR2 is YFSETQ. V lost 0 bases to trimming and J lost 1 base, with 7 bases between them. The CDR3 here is CASSLGGRNTGELFF. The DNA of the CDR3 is TGCGCCAGCAGCTTGGGTGGGCGGAACACCGGGGAGCTGTTTTTT. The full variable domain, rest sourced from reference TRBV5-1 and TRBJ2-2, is KAGVTQTPRYLIKTRGQQVTLSCSPISGHRSVSWYQQTPGQGLQFLFEYFSETQRNKGNFPGRFSGRQFSNSRSEMNVSTLELGDSALYLCASSLGGRNTGELFFGEGSRLTVL.

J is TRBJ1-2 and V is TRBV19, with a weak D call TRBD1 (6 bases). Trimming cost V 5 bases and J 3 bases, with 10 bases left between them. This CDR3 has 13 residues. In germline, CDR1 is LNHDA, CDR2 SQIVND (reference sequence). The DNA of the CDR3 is TGTGCCAGTAGTGTACAGGGACACTATGGCTACACCTTC. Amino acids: CASSVQGHYGYTF.

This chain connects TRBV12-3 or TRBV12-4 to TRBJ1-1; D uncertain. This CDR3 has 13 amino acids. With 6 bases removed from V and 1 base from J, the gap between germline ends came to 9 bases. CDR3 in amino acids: CASRLIENTEAFF. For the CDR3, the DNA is TGTGCCAGCAGACTCATCGAGAACACTGAAGCTTTCTTT.

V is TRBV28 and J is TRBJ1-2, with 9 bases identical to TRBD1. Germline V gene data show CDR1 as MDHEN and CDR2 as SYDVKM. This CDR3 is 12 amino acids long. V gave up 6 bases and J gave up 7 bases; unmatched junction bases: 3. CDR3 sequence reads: CASSRDRAGYTF. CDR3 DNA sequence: TGTGCCAGCAGCCGGGACAGGGCTGGCTACACCTTC.

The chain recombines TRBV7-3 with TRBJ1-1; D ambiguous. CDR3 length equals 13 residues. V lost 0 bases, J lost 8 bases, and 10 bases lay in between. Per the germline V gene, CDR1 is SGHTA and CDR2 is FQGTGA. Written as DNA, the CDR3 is TGTGCCAGCAGCTTAACATTAACAGACGAAGCTTTCTTT. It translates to CASSLTLTDEAFF.

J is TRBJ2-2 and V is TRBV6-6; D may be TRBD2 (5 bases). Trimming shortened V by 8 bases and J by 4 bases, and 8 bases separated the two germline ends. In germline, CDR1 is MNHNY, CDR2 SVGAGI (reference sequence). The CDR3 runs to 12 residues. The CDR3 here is CASGLFTGELFF. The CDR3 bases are TGTGCCAGCGGACTTTTCACCGGGGAGCTGTTTTTT.

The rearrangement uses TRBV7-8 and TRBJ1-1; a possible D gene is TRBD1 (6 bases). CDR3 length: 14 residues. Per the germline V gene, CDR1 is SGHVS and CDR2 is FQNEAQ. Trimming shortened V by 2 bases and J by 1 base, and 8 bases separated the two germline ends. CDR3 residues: CASSLNRANTEAFF. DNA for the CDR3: TGTGCCAGCAGCTTAAACAGGGCGAACACTGAAGCTTTCTTT.

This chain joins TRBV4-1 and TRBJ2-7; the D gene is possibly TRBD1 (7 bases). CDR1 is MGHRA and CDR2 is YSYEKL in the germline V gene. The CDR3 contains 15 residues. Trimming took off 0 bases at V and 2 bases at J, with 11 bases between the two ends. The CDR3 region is CASSQERDRAYEQYF. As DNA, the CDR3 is TGCGCCAGCAGCCAAGAGCGGGACAGAGCCTACGAGCAGTACTTC.

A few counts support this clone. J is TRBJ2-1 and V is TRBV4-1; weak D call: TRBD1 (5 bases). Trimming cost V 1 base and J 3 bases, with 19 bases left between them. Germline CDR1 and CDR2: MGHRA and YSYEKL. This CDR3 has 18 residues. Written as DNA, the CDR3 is TGCGCCAGCAGCCAAGTGAACATGGGTTGGACAAGCTACAATGAGCAGTTCTTC. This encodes CASSQVNMGWTSYNEQFF.

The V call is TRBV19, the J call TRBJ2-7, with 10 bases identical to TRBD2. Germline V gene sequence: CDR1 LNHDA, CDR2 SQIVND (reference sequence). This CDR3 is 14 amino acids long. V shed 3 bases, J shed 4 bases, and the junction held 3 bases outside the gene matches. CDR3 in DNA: TGTGCCAGTAGTATCACTAGCGGGGCTTACGAGCAGTACTTC. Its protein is CASSITSGAYEQYF.

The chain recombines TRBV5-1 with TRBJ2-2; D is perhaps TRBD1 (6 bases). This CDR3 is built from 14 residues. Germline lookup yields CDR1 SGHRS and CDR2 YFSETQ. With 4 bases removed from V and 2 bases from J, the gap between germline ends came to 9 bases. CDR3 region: CASSPDSNTGELFF. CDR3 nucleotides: TGCGCCAGCAGCCCGGACAGCAACACCGGGGAGCTGTTTTTT. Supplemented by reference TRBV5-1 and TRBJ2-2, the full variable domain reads KAGVTQTPRYLIKTRGQQVTLSCSPISGHRSVSWYQQTPGQGLQFLFEYFSETQRNKGNFPGRFSGRQFSNSRSEMNVSTLELGDSALYLCASSPDSNTGELFFGEGSRLTVL.

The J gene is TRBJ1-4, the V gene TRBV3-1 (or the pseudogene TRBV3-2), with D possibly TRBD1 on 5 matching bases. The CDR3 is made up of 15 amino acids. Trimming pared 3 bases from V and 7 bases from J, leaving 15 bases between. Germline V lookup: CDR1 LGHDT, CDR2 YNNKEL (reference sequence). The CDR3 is CASSHPGLGTEKLFF. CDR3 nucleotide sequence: TGTGCCAGCAGCCATCCGGGACTGGGGACTGAAAAACTGTTTTTT.

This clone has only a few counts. CDR3 sequence: CASRDRDRGQGAAEAFF. The CDR3 DNA reads as TGTGCCAGTAGAGACCGAGACAGAGGCCAGGGGGCCGCTGAAGCTTTCTTT. The V gene is TRBV19, the J gene TRBJ1-1; TRBD1 agrees at 8 bases. Germline CDR1 is LNHDA and CDR2 is SQIVND (reference sequence). This CDR3 has 17 amino acids. J gave up 6 bases and V 6 bases, and 18 bases lay outside the gene matches.

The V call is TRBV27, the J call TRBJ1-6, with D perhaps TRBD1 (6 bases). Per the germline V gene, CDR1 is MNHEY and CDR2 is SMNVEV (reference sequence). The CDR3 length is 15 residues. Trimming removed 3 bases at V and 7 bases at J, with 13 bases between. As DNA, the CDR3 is TGTGCCAGCAGTTTCGGGACAAGGGGAAATTCACCCCTCCACTTT. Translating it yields CASSFGTRGNSPLHF.

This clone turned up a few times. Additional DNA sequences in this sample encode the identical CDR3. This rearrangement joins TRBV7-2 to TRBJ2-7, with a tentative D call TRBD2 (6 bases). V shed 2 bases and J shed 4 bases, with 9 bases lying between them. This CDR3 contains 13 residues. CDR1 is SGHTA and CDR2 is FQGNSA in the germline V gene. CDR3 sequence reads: CASSLTRGYEQYF. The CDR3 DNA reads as TGTGCCAGCAGCTTAACTCGGGGGTACGAGCAGTACTTC.

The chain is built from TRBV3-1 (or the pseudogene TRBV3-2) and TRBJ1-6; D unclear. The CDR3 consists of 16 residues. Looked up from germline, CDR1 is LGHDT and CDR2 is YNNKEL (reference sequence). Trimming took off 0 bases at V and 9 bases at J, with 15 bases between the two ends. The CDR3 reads CASSQDAGAPGSPLHF. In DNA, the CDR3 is TGTGCCAGCAGCCAAGATGCGGGAGCGCCGGGTTCACCCCTCCACTTT.

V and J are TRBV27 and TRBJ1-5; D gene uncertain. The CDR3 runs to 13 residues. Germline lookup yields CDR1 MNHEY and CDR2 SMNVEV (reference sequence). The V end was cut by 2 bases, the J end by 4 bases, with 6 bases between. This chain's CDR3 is CASSLERNQPQHF. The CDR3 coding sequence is TGTGCCAGCAGTTTAGAGAGAAATCAGCCCCAGCATTTT.

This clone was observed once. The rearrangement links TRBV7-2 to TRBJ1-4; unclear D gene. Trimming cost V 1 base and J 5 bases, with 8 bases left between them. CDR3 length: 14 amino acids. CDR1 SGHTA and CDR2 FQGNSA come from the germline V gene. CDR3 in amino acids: CASSLVGGNEKLFF. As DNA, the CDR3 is TGTGCCAGCAGCTTAGTAGGCGGGAATGAAAAACTGTTTTTT.